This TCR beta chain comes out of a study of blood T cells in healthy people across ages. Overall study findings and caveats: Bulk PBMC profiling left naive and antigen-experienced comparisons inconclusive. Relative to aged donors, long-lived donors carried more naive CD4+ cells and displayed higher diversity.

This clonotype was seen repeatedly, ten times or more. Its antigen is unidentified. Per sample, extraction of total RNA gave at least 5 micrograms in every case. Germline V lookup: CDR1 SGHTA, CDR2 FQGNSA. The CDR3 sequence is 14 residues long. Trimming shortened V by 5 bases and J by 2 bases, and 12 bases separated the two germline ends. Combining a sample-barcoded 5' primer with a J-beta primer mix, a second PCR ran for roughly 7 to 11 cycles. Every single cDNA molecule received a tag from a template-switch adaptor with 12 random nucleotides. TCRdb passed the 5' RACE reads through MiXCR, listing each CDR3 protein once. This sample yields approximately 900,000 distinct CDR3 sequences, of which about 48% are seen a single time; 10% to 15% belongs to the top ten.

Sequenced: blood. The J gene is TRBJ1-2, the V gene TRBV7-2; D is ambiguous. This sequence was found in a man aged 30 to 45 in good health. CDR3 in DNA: TGTGCCAGCAGCCCCCATCGGGCCAACTATGGCTACACCTTC. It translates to CASSPHRANYGYTF. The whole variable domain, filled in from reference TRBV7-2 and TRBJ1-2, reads GAGVSQSPSNKVTEKGKDVELRCDPISGHTALYWYRQSLGQGLEFLIYFQGNSAPDKSGLPSDRFSAERTGGSVSTLTIQRTQQEDSAVYLCASSPHRANYGYTFGSGTRLTVV.